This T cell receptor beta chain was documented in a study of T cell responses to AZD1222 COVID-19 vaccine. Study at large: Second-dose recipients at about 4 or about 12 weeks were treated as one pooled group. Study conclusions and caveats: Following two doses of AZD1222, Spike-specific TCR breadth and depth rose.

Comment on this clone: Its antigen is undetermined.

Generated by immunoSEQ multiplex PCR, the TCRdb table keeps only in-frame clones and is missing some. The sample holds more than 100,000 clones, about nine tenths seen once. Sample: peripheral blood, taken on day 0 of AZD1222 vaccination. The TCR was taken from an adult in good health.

The CDR3 nucleotides read TGTGCCACGTCGTGGGGGGGCGACAACCATATTAATTCACCCCTCCACTTT. This sequence encodes CATSWGGDNHINSPLHF. The gene calls are TRBV10-3 and TRBJ1-6, with D possibly being TRBD1 (6 bases). The CDR3 runs to 17 residues. Deletions cut 10 bases from V and 6 bases from J, with 25 bases between. Per the germline V gene, CDR1 is ENHRY and CDR2 is SYGVKD.